This T cell receptor beta chain was identified in a study of shared clonotypes between healthy human individuals. The CDR3 has 16 residues. With 2 bases clipped from V and 6 bases from J, the junction kept 9 bases outside the gene matches. The germline gives CDR1 MGHRA, CDR2 YSYEKL. The protocol was immunoSEQ multiplex PCR, while the TCRdb copy is restricted to in-frame clones and leaves out a portion. The repertoire consists of roughly 300,000 clones, with around 90% occurring once and the leading ten covering roughly 17%. The sequenced sample was memory CD8+ T cells sorted from blood. The subset: CD45RO+ cells pooled with CCR7-negative TemRA cells. This chain uses TRBV4-1 with TRBJ2-2; 7 bases agree with TRBD1. The receptor's source is a man between 18 and 35 years old in good health. The DNA of the CDR3 is TGCGCCAGCAGCCAAACGACAGGGTTGGGTTCCGGGGAGCTGTTTTTT. Translation gives CASSQTTGLGSGELFF.